This entry lists 2 T cell receptor beta chains sequenced from one sample in a study of T cell responses to AZD1222 COVID-19 vaccine. TCRdb keeps only in-frame clones here, not all; method: immunoSEQ multiplex PCR. Altogether approximately 110,000 clones are present, approximately 90% being singletons, with the ten largest covering more than 6%. This material consisted of peripheral blood, taken 28 days after the second AZD1222 dose. The source of these receptors is an adult who received the AZD1222 COVID-19 vaccine.

This chain connects TRBV7-9 to TRBJ1-1; TRBD1 agrees at 9 bases. The CDR3 runs to 17 residues. The J segment lost 4 bases and the V segment lost 3 bases, leaving 12 bases of the junction unmatched. Germline CDR1 is SEHNR and CDR2 is FQNEAQ (reference sequence). The CDR3 nucleotides read TGTGCCAGCAGCTTTCTACCACAGGGGGCGCGTGGCACTGAAGCTTTCTTT. Protein: CASSFLPQGARGTEAFF.

The chain has TRBV7-9 and TRBJ1-5, with D perhaps matching TRBD1 (5 bases). The CDR3 is 14 residues long. The V and J ends lost 10 bases and 1 base respectively, with 14 bases between them. CDR1 SEHNR and CDR2 FQNEAQ come from the germline V gene (reference sequence). The CDR3 DNA is TGTGCCATCCAACCCTACAGGAGCAATCAGCCCCAGCATTTT. Protein sequence: CAIQPYRSNQPQHF.